This passage covers 23 T cell receptor beta chains from one sample sequenced in a study of T cell responses to AZD1222 COVID-19 vaccine. Using immunoSEQ multiplex PCR, the repertoire was profiled, and TCRdb retains in-frame clones only, with some absent. The sample has 120,000 to 150,000 clones, approximately 88% seen once. Source: peripheral blood, taken 28 days after the second dose of the MenACWY control vaccine. The receptor set was obtained from an adult who received the MenACWY meningococcal vaccine as a control.

The chain employs TRBV28 and TRBJ1-1; D gene uncertain. The V and J ends lost 5 bases and 11 bases respectively, with 12 bases between them. CDR1 MDHEN and CDR2 SYDVKM come from the germline V gene. The length of the CDR3 is 11 residues. In DNA form, the CDR3 reads TGTGCCAGCAGTCTGGTTCGTAGGGCTTTCTTT. As protein: CASSLVRRAFF. Supplemented by reference TRBV28 and TRBJ1-1, the full variable domain reads DVKVTQSSRYLVKRTGEKVFLECVQDMDHENMFWYRQDPGLGLRLIYFSYDVKMKEKGDIPEGYSVSREKKERFSLILESASTNQTSMYLCASSLVRRAFFGQGTRLTVV.

The V and J genes are TRBV12-5 and TRBJ1-3; possible D gene TRBD1, 5 bases. Germline CDR1 reads LGHNT; CDR2 reads FRNRAP. This CDR3 has 14 residues. Trimming shortened V by 2 bases and J by 7 bases, and 12 bases separated the two germline ends. The CDR3 loop reads CASGLPNPGNTIYF. CDR3 coding DNA: TGTGCTAGTGGTTTGCCAAATCCAGGGAACACCATATATTTT.

The V and J genes are TRBV29-1 and TRBJ2-3; tentative D call: TRBD2 (6 bases). Trimming took 3 bases from V and 1 from J, leaving 8 bases between them. Germline V gene data show CDR1 as SQVTM and CDR2 as ANQGSEA. The CDR3 consists of 13 residues. CDR3 sequence (DNA): TGCAGCGTTGAGCGGGGAGGCACAGATACGCAGTATTTT. Encoded protein: CSVERGGTDTQYF.

The chain recombines TRBV5-6 with TRBJ1-4, with D possibly being TRBD1 (5 bases). Trimming left V 0 bases short and J 5 bases short, with 11 bases between. Per germline, CDR1 SGHDT and CDR2 YYEEEE. This CDR3 is 15 amino acids long. This CDR3 is CASSLDATENEKLFF. Written as DNA, the CDR3 is TGTGCCAGCAGCTTGGACGCGACAGAGAATGAAAAACTGTTTTTT.

The chain uses TRBV3-1 (or the pseudogene TRBV3-2) and TRBJ1-2; 7 bases map to TRBD1. CDR1 is LGHDT and CDR2 is YNNKEL in the germline V gene (reference sequence). The CDR3 has 15 amino acids. Unmatched junction bases numbered 6, after V lost 2 bases and J lost 3 bases. In nucleotides, the CDR3 is TGTGCCAGCAGCCAAAGTGGGCAGGGGGACTATGGCTACACCTTC. It codes for CASSQSGQGDYGYTF.

As regards this clone: An end of the junction differs from the germline gene, which may be a read error. The genes are TRBV12-3 or TRBV12-4 and TRBJ1-4; maybe TRBD1 (5 bases). There are 13 residues in the CDR3. CDR3 sequence reads: CASSLRGNEKLFF. The CDR3 nucleotides are TGTGCCAGCAGTTTGAGGGGTAATGAAAAGCTGTTTTTT.

A few counts support this clone. The V gene is TRBV5-1, the J gene TRBJ1-3; 7 positions match TRBD1. CDR3 length equals 17 residues. The trim removed 4 bases at V and 0 bases at J, leaving 10 bases unmatched. The germline CDR1 and CDR2 sequences are SGHRS and YFSETQ. The CDR3, as DNA: TGCGCCAGCAGCCCACAAGCCCGACAGGGCTCTGGAAACACCATATATTTT. Protein: CASSPQARQGSGNTIYF.

The V and J genes are TRBV5-1 and TRBJ1-2, with 7 bases aligning to TRBD1. This CDR3 region has 13 residues. Trimming at V came to 6 bases and at J to 7 bases, leaving 9 bases not matched to a gene. Germline CDR1 SGHRS, CDR2 YFSETQ. The CDR3 sequence: CASTVGTEGGYTF. CDR3 in DNA: TGCGCCAGCACTGTAGGGACAGAAGGTGGCTACACCTTC. The entire variable domain, with the rest obtained from reference TRBV5-1 and TRBJ1-2, is as follows: KAGVTQTPRYLIKTRGQQVTLSCSPISGHRSVSWYQQTPGQGLQFLFEYFSETQRNKGNFPGRFSGRQFSNSRSEMNVSTLELGDSALYLCASTVGTEGGYTFGSGTRLTVV.

The chain combines TRBV9 with TRBJ1-3; D is ambiguous. The V gene lost 1 base and the J gene lost 0 bases, with 5 bases spanning the gap. This CDR3 contains 14 residues. Germline V gene sequence: CDR1 SGDLS, CDR2 YYNGEE. As DNA, the CDR3 is TGTGCCAGCAGCGTACTCAGCTCTGGAAACACCATATATTTT. Its translation is CASSVLSSGNTIYF. Full variable domain (missing parts from reference TRBV9 and TRBJ1-3): DSGVTQTPKHLITATGQRVTLRCSPRSGDLSVYWYQQSLDQGLQFLIQYYNGEERAKGNILERFSAQQFPDLHSELNLSSLELGDSALYFCASSVLSSGNTIYFGEGSWLTVV.

V usage is TRBV12-2 and J usage is TRBJ1-5. TRBV12-2 is flagged as a pseudogene. This CDR3 has 18 residues. This chain's CDR3 is CASRLGLNGVNSNQPQHF. DNA of the CDR3: TGTGCAAGTCGCTTAGGATTGAACGGGGTGAATAGCAATCAGCCCCAGCATTTT.

The chain links TRBV28 to TRBJ1-4; D uncertain. V dropped 2 bases and J dropped 7 bases, with 11 bases sitting between them. This CDR3 contains 14 residues. The germline V gene has CDR1 MDHEN and CDR2 SYDVKM. The chain's CDR3 is CASSLKGLGEKLFF. CDR3 DNA sequence: TGTGCCAGCAGTTTAAAAGGGTTGGGTGAAAAACTGTTTTTT.

CDR3 DNA: TGTGCCAGTAGTATCCCGGGAGGCGGAAGGCCCGAAAAACTGTTTTTT. Its protein is CASSIPGGGRPEKLFF. This rearrangement joins TRBV19 to TRBJ1-4; D unresolved. This CDR3 has 16 amino acids. Germline V lookup: CDR1 LNHDA, CDR2 SQIVND (reference sequence). Trimming removed 3 bases from V and 8 bases from J, with 19 bases in between.

This chain joins TRBV7-2 and TRBJ1-1; perhaps TRBD1 as D (5 bases). Between the trimmed V and J ends, which lost 4 bases and 0 bases, there was a span of 6 bases. Germline values: CDR1 SGHTA, CDR2 FQGNSA. The CDR3 covers 13 residues. CDR3 region: CASSSRVNTEAFF. The DNA for the CDR3 is TGTGCCAGCAGCTCCAGGGTGAACACTGAAGCTTTCTTT.

V and J are TRBV9 and TRBJ2-7, with D unresolved. Germline assignment: CDR1 SGDLS and CDR2 YYNGEE. CDR3 length: 13 residues. With 0 bases removed from V and 6 bases from J, the gap between germline ends came to 10 bases. CDR3 nucleotide sequence: TGTGCCAGCAGCGTAGAGTCTGCCCGCGAGCAGTACTTC. It yields the protein CASSVESAREQYF.

V is TRBV28 and J is TRBJ1-2; D uncertain. This CDR3 is built from 10 residues. Looked up from germline, CDR1 is MDHEN and CDR2 is SYDVKM. Trimming shortened V by 5 bases and J by 6 bases, and 4 bases separated the two germline ends. The CDR3 coding sequence is TGTGCCAGCAGTCTCGATGGCTACACCTTC. Amino acid sequence: CASSLDGYTF.

The CDR3 loop is CASRPRGGQGLEQFF. The CDR3 DNA is TGTGCCAGCCGACCTCGAGGGGGACAGGGTCTTGAGCAGTTCTTC. J is TRBJ2-1 and V is TRBV6-5; 9 positions match TRBD1. The CDR3 spans 15 residues. The V segment lost 8 bases and the J segment 9 bases; nucleotides outside the gene matches: 14. The germline gives CDR1 MNHEY, CDR2 SVGAGI.

The chain joins TRBV9 to TRBJ1-5; 12 bases agree with TRBD1. The V and J ends lost 3 bases and 7 bases, in that order; junction bases with no gene match: 8. Germline CDR1 and CDR2: SGDLS and YYNGEE. The CDR3 has 16 amino acids. The CDR3 spells CASSAGTGGVKQPQHF. Written as DNA, the CDR3 is TGTGCCAGCAGCGCTGGGACAGGGGGCGTAAAACAGCCCCAGCATTTT.

The chain employs TRBV6-6 and TRBJ1-4; 7 nucleotides match TRBD1. Germline V gene sequence: CDR1 MNHNY, CDR2 SVGAGI (reference sequence). This CDR3 is built from 14 residues. With 2 bases clipped from V and 5 bases from J, the junction kept 2 bases outside the gene matches. The CDR3 coding sequence is TGTGCCAGCAGTTACCGACAGGGCAATGAAAAACTGTTTTTT. Protein product: CASSYRQGNEKLFF.

The CDR3 region has the DNA TGTGCCAGCAGCTTTCACAAAGAGACCCAGTACTTC. The encoded protein is CASSFHKETQYF. J is TRBJ2-5 and V is TRBV7-2; the D is unclear. The CDR3 covers 12 residues. CDR1 is SGHTA and CDR2 is FQGNSA in the germline V gene. V was cut by 3 bases and J by 3 bases, with 5 bases left in between.

The chain joins TRBV4-2 to TRBJ1-1; 9 bases agree with TRBD1. This CDR3 is built from 15 residues. The V gene end was trimmed by 5 bases and the J gene end by 5 bases; junction bases not matched to a gene: 9. Germline-derived CDR1 and CDR2 are LGHNA and YNFKEQ. The CDR3 here is CASSTHRGQGTEAFF. In DNA form, the CDR3 reads TGTGCCAGCAGCACCCACAGGGGGCAGGGAACTGAAGCTTTCTTT.

The J gene is TRBJ1-3, the V gene TRBV3-1 (or the pseudogene TRBV3-2); no definite D call. Trimming left V 3 bases short and J 0 bases short, with 12 bases between. This CDR3 is built from 16 residues. Germline-derived CDR1 and CDR2 are LGHDT and YNNKEL (reference sequence). CDR3 in amino acids: CASSQSRPVSGNTIYF. The CDR3 region has the DNA TGTGCCAGCAGCCAGTCCCGACCGGTCTCTGGAAACACCATATATTTT.

The chain is built from TRBV6-5 and TRBJ1-1; 10 nucleotides agree with TRBD1. The germline V gene encodes CDR1 MNHEY and CDR2 SVGAGI. The ends lost 7 bases at V and 1 base at J; junction bases unmatched: 6. This CDR3 region has 15 residues. In DNA, the CDR3 is TGTGCCAGCAAGAGACAGGGGGCGTCGAACACTGAAGCTTTCTTT. Translated, it gives CASKRQGASNTEAFF.

The chain combines TRBV16 with TRBJ2-4, with D perhaps TRBD2 (5 bases). V lost 4 bases and J 4 bases, leaving 17 bases between the germline ends. CDR3 size: 16 residues. The germline V gene encodes CDR1 KGHSY and CDR2 FQNENV. CDR3 residues: CASSPLGTGNKNIQYF. In nucleotides, the CDR3 is TGTGCCAGCAGCCCCCTGGGCACGGGGAATAAAAACATTCAGTACTTC.